This T cell receptor (beta chain) appears in the sequencing data of a study of OX40 agonist ivuxolimab in advanced cancers. Across the study: Six ivuxolimab dose levels, 0.01 to 10 mg/kg, were given intravenously every 2 weeks.

Study-wide findings and caveats: Also showing low normalized T-cell clonal expansion were some of the nonresponders.

CDR1 and CDR2 from the germline V gene are MGHDK and SYGVNS. There are 15 residues in the CDR3. The junction had 6 bases not matched to a gene; V was cut back by 5 bases and J by 7 bases. Turning to this clone: Its specificity is not known.

Some clones are missing from TCRdb's copy, which holds only in-frame ones; the method was immunoSEQ multiplex PCR. The table has roughly 90,000 clones, roughly 93% seen once. The starting material was CD4+ or CD8+ T cells sorted from blood, obtained in a trial of the OX40 agonist ivuxolimab. The source is an adult with an advanced solid tumor such as melanoma, head and neck, liver or kidney cancer. This rearrangement joins TRBV25-1 to TRBJ2-3; 13 bases are a match to TRBD2. The CDR3 spells CASSWTSGRGYTQYF. CDR3 nucleotide sequence: TGTGCCAGCAGTTGGACTAGCGGGAGAGGGTATACGCAGTATTTT.